The sequence of this T cell receptor (beta chain) was determined in a study of brain T cells in children with intractable seizures. Study outcomes and limitations: Patients' HCMV serostatus was unknown; virus specificity rests on CDR3 similarity alone. Pre- and post-surgery blood differed in depth, so pre-surgery absences may be undersampling.

This CDR3 has 14 residues. Germline V gene data show CDR1 as SGHTA and CDR2 as FQGTGA. Trimming shortened V by 2 bases and J by 4 bases, and 9 bases separated the two germline ends. Time point meaning: blood from clinic visit 5 months post-surgery; TSC patient then seizure free. Only cases whose brain tissue showed the highest T cell transcript signatures were sequenced. Before surgery, patients took at least one anti-epileptic drug. Worth noting for this clone: Its antigen remains unidentified.

Profiled with immunoSEQ multiplex PCR; TCRdb holds only in-frame clones, not every one. This sample has a few hundred thousand clones, with 93% found just once. The clonotype originates from a boy under three years old with tuberous sclerosis and intractable seizures. The chain combines TRBV7-3 with TRBJ2-1; D is undetermined. The sample consisted of peripheral blood, taken 4 to 6 months after surgery. The CDR3 loop is CASSLSGRYNEQFF. CDR3 bases: TGTGCCAGCAGCTTATCCGGAAGGTACAATGAGCAGTTCTTC.